Below are 13 T cell receptor beta chains sequenced from a single sample in a study of T cells in Graves' hyperthyroidism and ophthalmopathy. Amplification of TCR beta CDR3 regions used RNA as the template. HTBI primers were employed in a first-round RT-PCR of the TCR CDR3. TCRdb fed the multiplex PCR reads into MiXCR, producing one record per CDR3 protein. The sample lists roughly 720,000 distinct CDR3 sequences, around 15% occurring once. The source material was blood. Receptors were obtained from a man aged 45 to 65 with Graves' hyperthyroidism.

This clonotype was seen at least ten times. This sequence joins TRBV2 and TRBJ1-4; possible D gene TRBD1, 5 bases. Trimming removed 6 bases at V and 1 base at J, with 15 bases between. Germline CDR1 is SNHLY and CDR2 is FYNNEI. This CDR3 has 16 amino acids. In nucleotides, the CDR3 is TGTGCCAGCAGGCCGAATCGGGGCCAAACTAATGAAAAACTGTTTTTT. Translation: CASRPNRGQTNEKLFF.

J is TRBJ2-7 and V is TRBV19, with 8 bases identical to TRBD2. Unmatched junction bases numbered 9, after V lost 5 bases and J lost 0 bases. The CDR3 has 16 residues. Germline values: CDR1 LNHDA, CDR2 SQIVND (reference sequence). CDR3 coding DNA: TGTGCCAGTAGTCCGGGACTAGGGGCGAGCTCCTACGAGCAGTACTTC. This sequence encodes CASSPGLGASSYEQYF.

The chain couples TRBV9 to TRBJ2-3; D is undetermined. There are 16 residues in the CDR3. Trimming left V 1 base short and J 0 bases short, with 12 bases between. In germline, CDR1 is SGDLS, CDR2 YYNGEE. CDR3 coding DNA: TGTGCCAGCAGCGTACAGCCGGACCCTAGCACAGATACGCAGTATTTT. Translation: CASSVQPDPSTDTQYF.

The chain carries TRBV19 and TRBJ2-7, with D unclear. The CDR3 runs to 13 residues. The V end lost 3 bases, the J end lost 7 bases, and 13 bases lay between the germline ends. Germline CDR1 and CDR2: LNHDA and SQIVND (reference sequence). The CDR3 loop reads CASSIEWSREQYF. CDR3 DNA: TGTGCCAGTAGTATTGAGTGGTCGAGGGAGCAGTACTTC.

The V gene is TRBV7-9, the J gene TRBJ2-1; 7 nucleotides agree with TRBD2. CDR3 length equals 13 residues. Losses at the gene ends were 6 bases for V and 6 bases for J; bases not matched to a gene: 5. Germline V CDR1 and CDR2: SEHNR, FQNEAQ (reference sequence). The CDR3 is CASRAGPGNEQFF. The CDR3 bases are TGTGCCAGCAGAGCGGGACCCGGCAATGAGCAGTTCTTC. Full variable domain (remainder filled in from reference TRBV7-9 and TRBJ2-1): DTGVSQNPRHKITKRGQNVTFRCDPISEHNRLYWYRQTLGQGPEFLTYFQNEAQLEKSRLLSDRFSAERPKGSFSTLEIQRTEQGDSAMYLCASRAGPGNEQFFGPGTRLTVL.

This clonotype was seen more than once but under ten times. The chain carries TRBV3-1 and TRBJ2-3; D may be TRBD1 or TRBD2 (5 bases each). Germline values: CDR1 LGHDT, CDR2 YNNKEL (reference sequence). Trimming took off 2 bases at V and 0 bases at J, with 15 bases between the two ends. The CDR3 is 17 amino acids. The DNA for the CDR3 is TGTGCCAGCAGCCAAAGACGGGGCCGGATTAGCACAGATACGCAGTATTTT. Translated, it gives CASSQRRGRISTDTQYF.

This clonotype was seen at least ten times. The CDR3 nucleotides are TGTGCCAGCCGAGGCCCGGGCAACACTGAAGCTTTCTTT. Translating it yields CASRGPGNTEAFF. The V and J genes are TRBV6-1 and TRBJ1-1; D remains unclear. The CDR3 is made up of 13 amino acids. Per the germline V gene, CDR1 is MNHNS and CDR2 is SASEGT. With 8 bases removed from V and 2 bases from J, the gap between germline ends came to 12 bases.

This clonotype was seen ten or more times. The chain's CDR3 is CASSLVTRPYEQYF. For the CDR3, the DNA is TGTGCCAGCAGCTTAGTGACCCGTCCCTACGAGCAGTACTTC. This chain uses TRBV7-9 with TRBJ2-7; D call uncertain. CDR1 is SEHNR, CDR2 FQNEAQ, per germline (reference sequence). The germline V and J ends were trimmed by 1 base and 2 bases, with 9 bases remaining between them. This CDR3 is built from 14 residues.

This clonotype was seen many times. The CDR3 region is CASSSEQGGSYEQYF. The CDR3 DNA sequence: TGTGCCAGCAGTTCCGAACAGGGGGGTTCGTACGAGCAGTACTTC. This chain connects TRBV27 to TRBJ2-7, with TRBD1 identical over 8 bases. Germline trimming cut 4 bases from V and 4 bases from J; bases unmatched to any gene: 9. The length of the CDR3 is 15 residues. Germline values: CDR1 MNHEY, CDR2 SMNVEV (reference sequence).

There are many counts of this clonotype. This sequence joins TRBV6-2 or TRBV6-3 and TRBJ1-3; no definite D call. CDR1 is MNHEY, CDR2 SVGEGT, per germline. This CDR3 has 16 residues. Trimming cost V 0 bases and J 0 bases, with 9 bases left between them. The CDR3 DNA follows: TGTGCCAGCAGTTACTCTGCAGCAATCTCTGGAAACACCATATATTTT. This encodes CASSYSAAISGNTIYF.

This sequence joins TRBV7-2 and TRBJ2-7; D is possibly TRBD1 (6 bases). The CDR3 loop spans 14 amino acids. The germline V gene has CDR1 SGHTA and CDR2 FQGNSA. Trimming shortened V by 6 bases and J by 1 base, and 13 bases separated the two germline ends. The CDR3 reads CASSRDTYSYEQYF. CDR3 coding DNA: TGTGCCAGCAGTCGGGACACCTATTCCTACGAGCAGTACTTC.

The chain has TRBV30 and TRBJ2-1; D might be TRBD2 (5 bases). V was pared by 3 bases and J by 2 bases, with 14 bases between. Germline V gene data show CDR1 as GTSNPN and CDR2 as SVGIG (reference sequence). This CDR3 is 15 amino acids long. CDR3 nucleotide sequence: TGTGCCTGGAGACCGGAGGATGTTCCCTACAATGAGCAGTTCTTC. It codes for CAWRPEDVPYNEQFF.

This clonotype occurred many times. The V gene is TRBV7-2, the J gene TRBJ1-1; 8 positions match TRBD1. In germline, CDR1 is SGHTA, CDR2 FQGNSA. J was trimmed by 4 bases and V by 5 bases; bases with no gene match: 6. The CDR3 has 14 residues. The chain's CDR3 is CASSPGGVFTEAFF. For the CDR3, the DNA is TGTGCCAGCAGCCCAGGGGGCGTTTTCACTGAAGCTTTCTTT.